This T cell receptor (beta chain) derives from a study of cytomegalovirus exposure and HLA in healthy donors. The PCR had 60 Vbeta and 13 Jbeta primers. Sequencing used immunoSEQ multiplex PCR; TCRdb keeps in-frame clones, though not all of them. The sample carries under 200,000 clones, approximately 71% recorded once. CDR3 size: 14 residues. V lost 4 bases to trimming and J lost 0 bases, with 10 bases between them. The germline gives CDR1 SGHNT, CDR2 YYREEE (reference sequence). Sequencing was done on a sample of PBMCs. The genes are TRBV5-4 and TRBJ2-5; D call uncertain. This TCR came from a woman between 35 and 50 years old in good health and CMV-seropositive. CDR3 residues: CASSRGGYQETQYF. CDR3 bases: TGTGCCAGCAGCCGCGGCGGCTACCAAGAGACCCAGTACTTC. The full variable domain, in which reference TRBV5-4 and TRBJ2-5 provide the parts outside the CDR3, is ETGVTQSPTHLIKTRGQQVTLRCSSQSGHNTVSWYQQALGQGPQFIFQYYREEENGRGNFPPRFSGLQFPNYSSELNVNALELDDSALYLCASSRGGYQETQYFGPGTRLLVL.